This passage covers 5 T cell receptor beta chains from one sample sequenced in a study of shared clonotypes between healthy human individuals. Clones were sequenced by immunoSEQ multiplex PCR, and TCRdb holds only the in-frame ones, with some missing. The sample has some 2 million clones, approximately 95% seen once; the top ten hold around 0.13%. The sequenced sample consisted of naive CD4+ T cells sorted from blood. Subset noted: CD45RA+ positively selected. The source is a man younger than 35 in good health.

This chain connects TRBV18 to TRBJ2-7; the match to TRBD1 covers 11 bases. Germline values: CDR1 KGHSH, CDR2 LQKENI. J gave up 5 bases and V 2 bases, and 8 bases lay outside the gene matches. This CDR3 is built from 16 residues. The CDR3 spells CASSPTPGQGGHEQYF. CDR3 in DNA: TGTGCCAGCTCACCAACGCCGGGACAGGGGGGCCACGAGCAGTACTTC.

The chain uses TRBV5-8 and TRBJ1-6, with D unclear. The CDR3 has 14 residues. V lost 0 bases, J lost 9 bases, and 10 bases lay in between. Germline V gene lookup returns CDR1 SGHTS and CDR2 YDEGEE. CDR3 nucleotide sequence: TGTGCCAGCAGCTTGGACTTGGTTGGTTCACCCCTCCACTTT. It translates to CASSLDLVGSPLHF.

V gene TRBV27 combines with J gene TRBJ2-7; D is possibly TRBD1 or TRBD2 (6 bases each). The V gene lost 6 bases and the J gene lost 4 bases, with 16 bases spanning the gap. This CDR3 contains 14 residues. Per the germline V gene, CDR1 is MNHEY and CDR2 is SMNVEV (reference sequence). The CDR3 DNA reads TGTGCCAGCAGGCGTGACAGAGGGGGGTACGAGCAGTACTTC. Amino acid sequence: CASRRDRGGYEQYF.

V and J are TRBV7-9 and TRBJ1-1; 7 positions agree with TRBD1. This CDR3 has 13 amino acids. Germline V gene data show CDR1 as SEHNR and CDR2 as FQNEAQ (reference sequence). V was clipped by 5 bases and J by 5 bases; unmatched bases: 5. As DNA, the CDR3 is TGTGCCAGCAGCGTCTCAGGGGGGACTGAAGCTTTCTTT. This gives the protein CASSVSGGTEAFF.

The rearrangement links TRBV29-1 to TRBJ2-1; 7 positions match TRBD2. The CDR3 contains 13 residues. The J segment lost 9 bases and the V segment lost 2 bases, leaving 7 bases of the junction unmatched. Germline values: CDR1 SQVTM, CDR2 ANQGSEA. CDR3: CSVERGPGGEQFF. CDR3 in DNA: TGCAGCGTTGAACGGGGTCCGGGAGGTGAGCAGTTCTTC.